The entry that follows covers one TCR beta chain sequence. Its antigen is unidentified. There are 12 residues in the CDR3. Between the trimmed V and J ends, which lost 4 bases and 9 bases, there was a span of 11 bases. Germline V lookup: CDR1 SGHRS, CDR2 YFSETQ. This sample stems from a study of CD8 T cells in ankylosing spondylitis. General study points: Within matched ankylosing spondylitis synovial fluid, disease-linked clones were reportedly significantly enriched. It appeared that ankylosing spondylitis blood was characterized by a TCR beta motif of eight highly homologous variants. Certain motif variants had earlier been reported in reactive arthritis synovial fluid and blood. Researchers report that disease-linked clones proved CD8+ and relatively rare in peripheral blood.

As the method for making TCR beta libraries, quantitative 5'-RACE with molecular barcodes was used. TCRdb independently ran MiXCR on the 5' RACE reads; one entry per CDR3 protein. The top ten hold 0.51% of the sample, which has more than 650,000 distinct CDR3 sequences, 10% to 15% seen once. The source is a male donor with ankylosing spondylitis. Sequencing input: blood, either unsorted or a sorted T cell fraction (not recorded which). The chain links TRBV5-1 to TRBJ2-1; possibly TRBD2 for D (5 bases). The CDR3 DNA reads as TGCGCCAGCAGCCCCTCCGGGGTTGAGCAGTTCTTC. It codes for CASSPSGVEQFF.